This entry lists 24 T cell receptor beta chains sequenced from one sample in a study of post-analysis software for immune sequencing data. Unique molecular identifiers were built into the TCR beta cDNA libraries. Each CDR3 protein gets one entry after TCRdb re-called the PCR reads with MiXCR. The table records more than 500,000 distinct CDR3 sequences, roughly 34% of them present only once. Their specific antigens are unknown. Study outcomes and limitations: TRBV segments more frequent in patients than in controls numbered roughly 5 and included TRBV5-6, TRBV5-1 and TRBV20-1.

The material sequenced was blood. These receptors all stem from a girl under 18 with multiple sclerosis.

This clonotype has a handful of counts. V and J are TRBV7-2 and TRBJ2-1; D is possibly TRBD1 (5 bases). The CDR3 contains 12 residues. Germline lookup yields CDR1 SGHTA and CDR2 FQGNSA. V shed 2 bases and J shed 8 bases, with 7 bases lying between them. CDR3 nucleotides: TGTGCCAGCAGCTTAAAAGGGGATGAGCAGTTCTTC. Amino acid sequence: CASSLKGDEQFF. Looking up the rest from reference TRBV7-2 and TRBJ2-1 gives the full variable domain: GAGVSQSPSNKVTEKGKDVELRCDPISGHTALYWYRQSLGQGLEFLIYFQGNSAPDKSGLPSDRFSAERTGGSVSTLTIQRTQQEDSAVYLCASSLKGDEQFFGPGTRLTVL.

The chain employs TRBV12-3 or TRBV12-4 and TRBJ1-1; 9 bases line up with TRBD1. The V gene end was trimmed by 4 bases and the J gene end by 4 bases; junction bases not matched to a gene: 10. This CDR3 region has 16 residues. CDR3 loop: CASSYTGGLGGTEAFF. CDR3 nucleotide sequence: TGTGCCAGCAGTTATACAGGGGGCCTAGGTGGCACTGAAGCTTTCTTT.

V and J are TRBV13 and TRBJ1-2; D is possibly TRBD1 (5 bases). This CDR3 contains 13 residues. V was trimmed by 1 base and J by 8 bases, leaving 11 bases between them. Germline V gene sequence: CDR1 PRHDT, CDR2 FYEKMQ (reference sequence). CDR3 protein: CASSLVGAGGYTF. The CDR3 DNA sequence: TGTGCCAGCAGCTTAGTAGGGGCCGGCGGCTACACCTTC. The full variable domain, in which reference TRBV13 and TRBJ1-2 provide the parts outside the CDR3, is AAGVIQSPRHLIKEKRETATLKCYPIPRHDTVYWYQQGPGQDPQFLISFYEKMQSDKGSIPDRFSAQQFSDYHSELNMSSLELGDSALYFCASSLVGAGGYTFGSGTRLTVV.

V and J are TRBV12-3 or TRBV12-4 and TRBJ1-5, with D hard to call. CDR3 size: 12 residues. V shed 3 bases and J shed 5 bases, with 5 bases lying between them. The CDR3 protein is CASSFWDQPQHF. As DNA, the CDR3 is TGTGCCAGCAGTTTCTGGGATCAGCCCCAGCATTTT.

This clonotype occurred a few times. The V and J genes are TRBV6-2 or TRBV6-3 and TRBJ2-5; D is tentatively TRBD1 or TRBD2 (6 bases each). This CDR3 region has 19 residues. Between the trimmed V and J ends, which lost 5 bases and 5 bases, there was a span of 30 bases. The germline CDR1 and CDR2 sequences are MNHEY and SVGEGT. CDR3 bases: TGTGCCAGCAGTGCGCGTTGGGGGGCGAAGTATTCCCTTGCGGAGACCCAGTACTTC. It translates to CASSARWGAKYSLAETQYF.

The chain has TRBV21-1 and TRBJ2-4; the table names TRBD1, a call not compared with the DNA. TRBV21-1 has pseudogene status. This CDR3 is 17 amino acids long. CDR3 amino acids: CASSKARTGVAKNIQYF. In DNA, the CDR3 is TGTGCCAGCAGCAAAGCCCGGACAGGGGTTGCCAAAAACATTCAGTACTTC.

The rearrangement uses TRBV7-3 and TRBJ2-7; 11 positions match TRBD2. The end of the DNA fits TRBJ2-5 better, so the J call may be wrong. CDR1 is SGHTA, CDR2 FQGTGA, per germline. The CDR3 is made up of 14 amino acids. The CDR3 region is CASSIGTSGETQYF. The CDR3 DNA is TGTGCCAGCAGCATCGGGACTAGCGGAGAGACCCAGTACTTC.

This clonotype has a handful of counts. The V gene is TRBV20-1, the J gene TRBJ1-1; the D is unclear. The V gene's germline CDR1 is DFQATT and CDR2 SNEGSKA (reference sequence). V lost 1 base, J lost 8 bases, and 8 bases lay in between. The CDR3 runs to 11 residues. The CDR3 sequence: CSARGTGEAFF. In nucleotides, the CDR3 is TGCAGTGCTAGAGGGACTGGGGAAGCTTTCTTT.

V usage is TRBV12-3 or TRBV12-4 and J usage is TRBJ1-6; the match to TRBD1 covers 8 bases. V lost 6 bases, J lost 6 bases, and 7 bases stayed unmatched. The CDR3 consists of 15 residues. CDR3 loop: CASRYRGDINSPLHF. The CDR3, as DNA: TGTGCCAGCAGGTACAGGGGGGACATTAATTCACCCCTCCACTTT.

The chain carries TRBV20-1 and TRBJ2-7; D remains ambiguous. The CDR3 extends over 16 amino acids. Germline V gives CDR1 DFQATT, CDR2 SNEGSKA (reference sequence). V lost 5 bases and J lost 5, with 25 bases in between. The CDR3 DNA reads TGCAGTGCTCCAGATATTCGGGCGACAACCCCCCACGAGCAGTACTTC. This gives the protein CSAPDIRATTPHEQYF.

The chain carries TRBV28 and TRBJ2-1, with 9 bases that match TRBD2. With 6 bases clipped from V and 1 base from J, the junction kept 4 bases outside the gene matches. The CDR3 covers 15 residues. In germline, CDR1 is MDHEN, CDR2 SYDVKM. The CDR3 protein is CASRNSGGSYNEQFF. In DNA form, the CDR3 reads TGTGCCAGCAGAAATAGCGGGGGATCCTACAATGAGCAGTTCTTC.

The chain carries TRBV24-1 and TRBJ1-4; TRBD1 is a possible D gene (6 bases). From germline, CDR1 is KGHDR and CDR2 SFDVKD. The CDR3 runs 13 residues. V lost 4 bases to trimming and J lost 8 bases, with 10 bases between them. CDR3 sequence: CATSDPGGEKLFF. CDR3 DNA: TGTGCCACCAGTGACCCGGGGGGCGAAAAACTGTTTTTT.

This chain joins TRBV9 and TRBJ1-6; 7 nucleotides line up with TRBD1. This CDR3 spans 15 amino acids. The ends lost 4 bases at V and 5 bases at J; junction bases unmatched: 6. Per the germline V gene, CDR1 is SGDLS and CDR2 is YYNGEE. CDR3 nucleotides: TGTGCCAGCAGCATCGGAGACAGGGATAATTCACCCCTCCACTTT. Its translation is CASSIGDRDNSPLHF. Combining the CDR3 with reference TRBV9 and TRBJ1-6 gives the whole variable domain DSGVTQTPKHLITATGQRVTLRCSPRSGDLSVYWYQQSLDQGLQFLIQYYNGEERAKGNILERFSAQQFPDLHSELNLSSLELGDSALYFCASSIGDRDNSPLHFGNGTRLTVT.

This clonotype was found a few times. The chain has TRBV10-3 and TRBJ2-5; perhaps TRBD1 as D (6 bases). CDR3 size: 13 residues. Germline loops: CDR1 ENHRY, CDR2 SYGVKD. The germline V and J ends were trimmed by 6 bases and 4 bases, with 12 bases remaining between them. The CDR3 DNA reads TGTGCCATCAGAGGTACAGGGTTAGAGACCCAGTACTTC. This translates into CAIRGTGLETQYF.

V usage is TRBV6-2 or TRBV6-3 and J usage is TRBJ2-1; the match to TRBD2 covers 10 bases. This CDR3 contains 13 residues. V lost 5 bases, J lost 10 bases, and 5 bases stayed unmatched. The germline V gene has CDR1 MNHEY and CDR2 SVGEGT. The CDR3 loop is CASSPRTSGEQFF. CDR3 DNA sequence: TGTGCCAGCAGTCCAAGGACTAGCGGCGAGCAGTTCTTC.

Here the CDR3 reads CASSVGPDTNYGYTF. Here the CDR3 DNA reads TGTGCCAGCAGCGTAGGTCCGGATACTAACTATGGCTACACCTTC. This sequence joins TRBV9 and TRBJ1-2; D gene uncertain. The CDR3 loop spans 15 amino acids. Trimming took 0 bases from V and 0 from J, leaving 9 bases between them. The germline gives CDR1 SGDLS, CDR2 YYNGEE.

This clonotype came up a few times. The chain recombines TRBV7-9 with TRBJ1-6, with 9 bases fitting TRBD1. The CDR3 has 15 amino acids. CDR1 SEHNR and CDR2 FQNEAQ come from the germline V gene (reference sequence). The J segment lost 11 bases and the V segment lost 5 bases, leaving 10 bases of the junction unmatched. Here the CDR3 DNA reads TGTGCCAGCAGCCCGAGCGGACAGGGGTTTACACCCCTCCACTTT. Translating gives CASSPSGQGFTPLHF. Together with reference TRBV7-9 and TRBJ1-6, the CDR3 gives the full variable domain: DTGVSQNPRHKITKRGQNVTFRCDPISEHNRLYWYRQTLGQGPEFLTYFQNEAQLEKSRLLSDRFSAERPKGSFSTLEIQRTEQGDSAMYLCASSPSGQGFTPLHFGNGTRLTVT.

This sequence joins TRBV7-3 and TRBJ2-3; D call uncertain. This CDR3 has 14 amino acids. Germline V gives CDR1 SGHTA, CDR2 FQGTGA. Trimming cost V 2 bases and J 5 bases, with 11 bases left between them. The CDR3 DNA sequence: TGTGCCAGCAGCTTATCGGGCCAGTTAGATACGCAGTATTTT. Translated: CASSLSGQLDTQYF.

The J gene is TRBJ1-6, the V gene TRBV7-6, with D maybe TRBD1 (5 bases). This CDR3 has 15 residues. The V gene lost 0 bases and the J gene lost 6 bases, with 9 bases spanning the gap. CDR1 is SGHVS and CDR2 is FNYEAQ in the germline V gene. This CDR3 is CASSLAVGGNSPLHF. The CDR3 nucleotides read TGTGCCAGCAGCTTAGCTGTCGGGGGTAATTCACCCCTCCACTTT. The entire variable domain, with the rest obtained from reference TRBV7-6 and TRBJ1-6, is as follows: GAGVSQSPRYKVTKRGQDVALRCDPISGHVSLYWYRQALGQGPEFLTYFNYEAQQDKSGLPNDRFSAERPEGSISTLTIQRTEQRDSAMYRCASSLAVGGNSPLHFGNGTRLTVT.

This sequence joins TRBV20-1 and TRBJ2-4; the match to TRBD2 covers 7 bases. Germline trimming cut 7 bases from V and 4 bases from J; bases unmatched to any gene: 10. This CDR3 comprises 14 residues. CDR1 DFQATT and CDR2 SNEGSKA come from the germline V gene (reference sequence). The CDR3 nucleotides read TGCAGTGTCTATGAGGGGAGGGGTAAAAACATTCAGTACTTC. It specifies CSVYEGRGKNIQYF.

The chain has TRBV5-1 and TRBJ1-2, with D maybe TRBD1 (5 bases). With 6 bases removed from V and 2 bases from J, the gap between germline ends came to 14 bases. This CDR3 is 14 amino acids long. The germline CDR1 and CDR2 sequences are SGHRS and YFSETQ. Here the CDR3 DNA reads TGCGCCAGCACTCGAGGGGTGGAGAACTATGGCTACACCTTC. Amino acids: CASTRGVENYGYTF.

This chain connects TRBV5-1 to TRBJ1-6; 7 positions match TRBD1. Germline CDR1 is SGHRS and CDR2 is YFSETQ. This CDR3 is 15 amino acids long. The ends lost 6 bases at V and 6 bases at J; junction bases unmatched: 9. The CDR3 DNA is TGCGCCAGCACCAGTGACAGGGTGCCTAATTCACCCCTCCACTTT. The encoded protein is CASTSDRVPNSPLHF.

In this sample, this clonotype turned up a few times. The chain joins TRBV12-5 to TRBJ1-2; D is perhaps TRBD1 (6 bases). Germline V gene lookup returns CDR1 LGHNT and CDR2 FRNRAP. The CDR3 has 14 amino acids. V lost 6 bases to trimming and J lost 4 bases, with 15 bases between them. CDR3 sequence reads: CASGPVTGSYGYTF. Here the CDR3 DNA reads TGTGCTAGTGGCCCGGTGACAGGAAGCTATGGCTACACCTTC.

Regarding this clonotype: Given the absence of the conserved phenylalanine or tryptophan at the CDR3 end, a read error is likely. This CDR3 reads CRARQGYSNQPQHV. The CDR3 DNA reads as TGCAGGGCTAGACAGGGATATAGCAATCAGCCCCAGCATGTT. This sequence joins TRBV20-1 and TRBJ1-5; TRBD1 agrees at 7 bases. The germline V gene encodes CDR1 DFQATT and CDR2 SNEGSKA (reference sequence). This CDR3 is 14 amino acids long.